The clone carrying this T cell receptor (beta chain) appeared a few times. Its target is not known. V shed 4 bases and J shed 5 bases, with 12 bases lying between them. The CDR3 is 13 amino acids. Germline assignment: CDR1 SGHRS and CDR2 YFSETQ. This sample stems from a study of cytomegalovirus exposure and HLA in healthy donors. PCR primers comprised 60 Vbeta and 13 Jbeta primers. Assay: immunoSEQ multiplex PCR; the TCRdb copy retains only in-frame clones and omits some. The sample lists about 120,000 clones, roughly two thirds seen once, with roughly 1.5% in the top ten. Study outcomes and limitations: There were a few CMV-associated chains whose specificity for CMV antigens was confirmed in vitro. TRBV6-2, TRBV6-3 and some other V segments were unresolvable in 87-base-pair reads. Within the data, a cluster of highly shared sequence variants was likely a sequencing artifact.

V usage is TRBV5-1 and J usage is TRBJ1-1; tentatively, D is TRBD1 (6 bases). The sample taken for sequencing was PBMCs. This receptor was identified in a man aged 30 to 39 in good health and CMV-seropositive. The CDR3 nucleotides read TGCGCCAGCAGCAAAGAAGGGGGAACTGAAGCTTTCTTT. It codes for CASSKEGGTEAFF.